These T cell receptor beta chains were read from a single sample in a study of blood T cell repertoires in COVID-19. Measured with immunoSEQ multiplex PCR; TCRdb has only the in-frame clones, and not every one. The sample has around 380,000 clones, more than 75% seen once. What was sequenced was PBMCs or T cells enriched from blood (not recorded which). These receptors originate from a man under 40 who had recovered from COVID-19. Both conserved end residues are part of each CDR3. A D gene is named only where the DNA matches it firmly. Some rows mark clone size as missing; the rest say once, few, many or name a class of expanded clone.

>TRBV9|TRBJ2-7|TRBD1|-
TGTGCCAGCAGCGTATTAGGGGACAGCTACGAGCAGTACTTC
CASSVLGDSYEQYF
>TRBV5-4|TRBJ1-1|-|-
TGTGCCAGCAGCTTGGCCGAGGGAATCGGGATGAACACTGAAGCTTTCTTT
CASSLAEGIGMNTEAFF
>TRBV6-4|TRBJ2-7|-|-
TGTGCCAGCCCCCTCCCGGACAGCAGCTCCTACGAGCAGTACTTC
CASPLPDSSSYEQYF
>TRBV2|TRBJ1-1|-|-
TGTGCCAGCAGTGCGGGACTGGGGAACACTGAAGCTTTCTTT
CASSAGLGNTEAFF
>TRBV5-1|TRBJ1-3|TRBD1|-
TGCGCCAGCAGCTTCGAAGGACAGGGTAGAAACACCATATATTTT
CASSFEGQGRNTIYF
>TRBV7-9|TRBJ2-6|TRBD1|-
TGTGCCAGCAGCTTTACAGGGGCTGGGGCCAACGTCCTGACTTTC
CASSFTGAGANVLTF
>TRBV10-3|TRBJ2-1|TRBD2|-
TGTGCCACCCTTAGCGGGGCCTTTCCCTACAATGAGCAGTTCTTC
CATLSGAFPYNEQFF
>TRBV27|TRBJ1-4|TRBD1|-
TGTGCCAGCGCGGGACAGCTTAATGAAAAACTGTTTTTT
CASAGQLNEKLFF
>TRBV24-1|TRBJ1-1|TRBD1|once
TGTGCCACCAGTGAGCCCCCGGGACAGGGGGCCGAAGCTTTCTTT
CATSEPPGQGAEAFF
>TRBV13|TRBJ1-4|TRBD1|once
TGTGCCAGCAGCCCAGGGGGCGATAATGAAAAACTGTTTTTT
CASSPGGDNEKLFF
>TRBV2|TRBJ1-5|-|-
TGTGCCAGCACTATACAGGGTTTGGACAATCAGCCCCAGCATTTT
CASTIQGLDNQPQHF
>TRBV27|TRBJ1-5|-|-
TGTGCCAGCAGCCTAGGATACATTGATCAGCCCCAGCATTTT
CASSLGYIDQPQHF
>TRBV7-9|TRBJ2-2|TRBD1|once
TGTGCCAGCAGGCTAGACAGGGTCAACACCGGGGAGCTGTTTTTT
CASRLDRVNTGELFF
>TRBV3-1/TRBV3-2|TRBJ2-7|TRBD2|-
TGTGCCAGCAGCCACACTAGCGGGGGAACCTACGAGCAGTACTTC
CASSHTSGGTYEQYF
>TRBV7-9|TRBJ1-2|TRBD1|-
TGTGCCAGCAGCTACGGGACAGGCTATGGCTACACCTTC
CASSYGTGYGYTF
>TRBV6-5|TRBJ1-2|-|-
TGTGCCAGCAGCCAGACAGCCTACTATGGCTACACCTTC
CASSQTAYYGYTF
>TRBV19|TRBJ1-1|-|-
TGTGCCAGTAGTAGGCAGGGGATGGGGAACACTGAAGCTTTCTTT
CASSRQGMGNTEAFF
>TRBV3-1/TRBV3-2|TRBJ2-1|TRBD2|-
TGTGCCAGCAGCCGGGGGGGACTAGCTGCCAATGAGCAGTTCTTC
CASSRGGLAANEQFF
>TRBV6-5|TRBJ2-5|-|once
TGTGCCAGCAGTTACTTGGGTGAGGGCCAAGAGACCCAGTACTTC
CASSYLGEGQETQYF
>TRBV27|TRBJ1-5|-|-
TGTGCCAGCAGTTTGAGCGGGGCCCTCAATCAGCCCCAGCATTTT
CASSLSGALNQPQHF
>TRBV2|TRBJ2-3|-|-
TGTGCCAACGCGGCACTCGACACAGATACGCAGTATTTT
CANAALDTDTQYF
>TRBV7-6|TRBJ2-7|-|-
TGTGCCAGCAGCTTAGGTCCTCAAACCACTATTGACTACGAGCAGTACTTC
CASSLGPQTTIDYEQYF
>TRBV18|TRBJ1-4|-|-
TGTGCCAGCTCACCACGGGGGGTTAATGAAAAACTGTTTTTT
CASSPRGVNEKLFF
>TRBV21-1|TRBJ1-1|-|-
TGTGCCAGCAGCAAAGAAGCCGGGACAGGGATTGAAGACACTGAAGCTTTCTTT
CASSKEAGTGIEDTEAFF
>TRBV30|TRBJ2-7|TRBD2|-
TGTGCCTGGAGGCGGGGGGGCCTTTCCTACGAGCAGTACTTC
CAWRRGGLSYEQYF
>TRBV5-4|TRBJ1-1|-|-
TGTGCCAGCAGCTTGGCCATTTCATTGAACACTGAAGCTTTCTTT
CASSLAISLNTEAFF
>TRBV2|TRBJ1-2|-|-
TGTGCCAGCAGTGGACAGGAGACCTATGGCTACACCTTC
CASSGQETYGYTF
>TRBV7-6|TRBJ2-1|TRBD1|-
TGTGCCACGGGGCGACAGGGGCCCTACAATGAGCAGTTCTTC
CATGRQGPYNEQFF
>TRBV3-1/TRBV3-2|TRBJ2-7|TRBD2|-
TGTGCCAGCAGCCAGGGACTATCCTACGAGCAGTACTTC
CASSQGLSYEQYF
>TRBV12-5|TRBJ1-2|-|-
TGTGCTAGTGGTTTCCAGGGGCGACCTATTTATGGCTACACCTTC
CASGFQGRPIYGYTF
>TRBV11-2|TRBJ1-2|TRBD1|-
TGTGCCAGCAGCTTTACCGACAGGGGCTATGGCTACACCTTC
CASSFTDRGYGYTF
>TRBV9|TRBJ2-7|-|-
TGTGCCAGCAGCGTAACGGGAGACACCTACGAGCAGTACTTC
CASSVTGDTYEQYF
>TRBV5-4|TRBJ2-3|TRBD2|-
TGTGCCAGCAGCTTAGGACTAGCGGGGAGCACAGATACGCAGTATTTT
CASSLGLAGSTDTQYF
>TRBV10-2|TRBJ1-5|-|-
TGCGCCAGCTCAGGGGTCGGCAATCAGCCCCAGCATTTT
CASSGVGNQPQHF
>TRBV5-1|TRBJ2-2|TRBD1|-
TGCGCCAGCAGCTCCCCCCAGAGGACAGGGAACACCGGGGAGCTGTTTTTT
CASSSPQRTGNTGELFF
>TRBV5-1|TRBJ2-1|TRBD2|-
TGCGCCAGCAGACCCAGCGGGGGGGATAACAATGAGCAGTTCTTC
CASRPSGGDNNEQFF
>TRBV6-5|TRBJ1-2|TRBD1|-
TGTGCCAGCAGCCAACGACAGGGGGCAGGCTATGGCTACACCTTC
CASSQRQGAGYGYTF
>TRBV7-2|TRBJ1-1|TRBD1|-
TGTGCCAGCAGCCCAGACAGGGTAAAGGCTTTCTTT
CASSPDRVKAFF